These 24 T cell receptor beta chains originate from one sample sequenced in a study of PD-L1 blockade in urothelial cancer. Data came from immunoSEQ multiplex PCR; TCRdb stores just in-frame clones and leaves some out. The sample has over 45,000 clones, just over 85% seen once. Sequencing used PBMCs, obtained around atezolizumab (anti-PD-L1) treatment. These receptors were collected from a man in his forties or fifties with urothelial cancer.

The V call is TRBV18, the J call TRBJ2-5, with 7 positions matching TRBD2. Germline V gene data show CDR1 as KGHSH and CDR2 as LQKENI. The CDR3 is 14 residues long. The V segment lost 5 bases and the J segment 1 base; nucleotides outside the gene matches: 4. The CDR3 nucleotides are TGTGCCAGCTCAAAGGCGGGAGCCCAAGAGACCCAGTACTTC. This encodes CASSKAGAQETQYF.

This chain joins TRBV11-2 and TRBJ1-5; TRBD1 matches at 8 bases. V dropped 4 bases and J dropped 7; count of bases not matched to a gene: 3. The CDR3 sequence is 13 residues long. The germline V gene encodes CDR1 SGHAT and CDR2 FQNNGV. The CDR3, as DNA: TGTGCCAGCAGCTCACAGGGGGGCCAGCCCCAGCATTTT. Translation gives CASSSQGGQPQHF.

The V and J genes are TRBV25-1 and TRBJ2-2; 7 bases line up with TRBD2. The CDR3 covers 13 residues. Germline V lookup: CDR1 MGHDK, CDR2 SYGVNS. V shed 4 bases and J 7 bases; nucleotides not matched to a gene: 3. The CDR3 coding sequence is TGTGCCAGCAGTGGGACTAGTTTCGGGGAGCTGTTTTTT. As protein: CASSGTSFGELFF.

This clone was recorded once. The chain joins TRBV28 to TRBJ2-5; a weak D match, TRBD2 (6 bases). CDR1 is MDHEN and CDR2 is SYDVKM in the germline V gene. V was trimmed by 5 bases and J by 4 bases, leaving 23 bases between them. The CDR3 has 17 residues. The CDR3 region has the DNA TGTGCCAGCAGTCGACCCCTTGGGGGGAGTGGACGAGAGACCCAGTACTTC. This encodes CASSRPLGGSGRETQYF.

The V and J genes are TRBV29-1 and TRBJ2-7; 7 bases are shared with TRBD1. CDR3 length: 13 residues. Per germline, CDR1 SQVTM and CDR2 ANQGSEA. J lost 0 bases, V lost 3 bases, and 2 bases had no gene match. The CDR3 sequence: CSVEDRYSYEQYF. The DNA for the CDR3 is TGCAGCGTTGAGGACAGGTACTCCTACGAGCAGTACTTC.

This sequence joins TRBV18 and TRBJ1-1, with D unclear. V lost 2 bases to trimming and J lost 5 bases, with 12 bases between them. The CDR3 is 14 amino acids. In germline, CDR1 is KGHSH, CDR2 LQKENI. DNA of the CDR3: TGTGCCAGCTCACCAAGCGGGCTCGGTACTGAAGCTTTCTTT. As protein: CASSPSGLGTEAFF.

The V call is TRBV9, the J call TRBJ2-2, with TRBD2 matching over 7 bases. The V gene end was trimmed by 4 bases and the J gene end by 4 bases; junction bases not matched to a gene: 10. The germline gives CDR1 SGDLS, CDR2 YYNGEE. The CDR3 loop spans 16 amino acids. The DNA of the CDR3 is TGTGCCAGCAGCCCTTCGCGGGAGCGAGGCACCGGGGAGCTGTTTTTT. It yields the protein CASSPSRERGTGELFF. Together with reference TRBV9 and TRBJ2-2, the CDR3 gives the full variable domain: DSGVTQTPKHLITATGQRVTLRCSPRSGDLSVYWYQQSLDQGLQFLIQYYNGEERAKGNILERFSAQQFPDLHSELNLSSLELGDSALYFCASSPSRERGTGELFFGEGSRLTVL.

The rearrangement links TRBV13 to TRBJ2-1; 8 nucleotides agree with TRBD2. CDR1 is PRHDT and CDR2 is FYEKMQ in the germline V gene (reference sequence). Germline trimming cut 7 bases from V and 6 bases from J; bases unmatched to any gene: 8. This CDR3 has 14 amino acids. The CDR3 sequence: CASTAAGRGNEQFF. Written as DNA, the CDR3 is TGTGCCAGCACCGCCGCCGGGAGGGGCAATGAGCAGTTCTTC.

In nucleotides, the CDR3 is TGCGCCAGCAGCGACAAGGTGGGACTAGCGTGCCAAGAGACCCAGTACTTC. Protein sequence: CASSDKVGLACQETQYF. The rearrangement joins TRBV10-1 to TRBJ2-5; 10 bases are shared with TRBD2. The ends lost 6 bases at V and 1 base at J; junction bases unmatched: 11. CDR1 and CDR2 from the germline V gene are WNHNN and SYGVQD (reference sequence). This CDR3 is built from 17 residues.

V usage is TRBV10-2 and J usage is TRBJ2-6; a weak D match, TRBD2 (6 bases). V dropped 8 bases and J dropped 3 bases, with 11 bases sitting between them. The CDR3 contains 14 residues. The germline CDR1 and CDR2 sequences are WSHSY and SAAADI. CDR3 coding DNA: TGCGCCAGCTCTAGGGGAGGTGGGGCCAACGTCCTGACTTTC. It translates to CASSRGGGANVLTF.

The chain links TRBV2 to TRBJ2-1; 7 nucleotides align to TRBD2. Germline CDR1 and CDR2: SNHLY and FYNNEI. The CDR3 runs 16 residues. V dropped 1 base and J dropped 7; count of bases not matched to a gene: 10. CDR3 region: CASSEGGSIVQNEQFF. The CDR3 bases are TGTGCCAGCAGTGAAGGCGGGAGCATCGTACAGAATGAGCAGTTCTTC.

The chain links TRBV30 to TRBJ1-5; the D is unclear. The V gene's germline CDR1 is GTSNPN and CDR2 SVGIG (reference sequence). This CDR3 has 14 residues. Deletions cut 0 bases from V and 4 bases from J, with 10 bases between. CDR3 protein: CAWSVRGGNQPQHF. As DNA, the CDR3 is TGTGCCTGGAGTGTACGCGGCGGGAATCAGCCCCAGCATTTT.

The chain joins TRBV18 to TRBJ1-1, with D possibly being TRBD1 (5 bases). Germline assignment: CDR1 KGHSH and CDR2 LQKENI. The V end was cut by 3 bases, the J end by 2 bases, with 10 bases between. The CDR3 runs 14 residues. CDR3 in amino acids: CASSPNQGNTEAFF. In DNA, the CDR3 is TGTGCCAGCTCACCGAACCAGGGTAACACTGAAGCTTTCTTT. The variable domain in full, with the rest retrieved from reference TRBV18 and TRBJ1-1, is NAGVMQNPRHLVRRRGQEARLRCSPMKGHSHVYWYRQLPEEGLKFMVYLQKENIIDESGMPKERFSAEFPKEGPSILRIQQVVRGDSAAYFCASSPNQGNTEAFFGQGTRLTVV.

This clone was counted a single time. The chain joins TRBV9 to TRBJ2-1; 12 bases are shared with TRBD2. The CDR3 covers 16 residues. V lost 1 base, J lost 7 bases, and 6 bases stayed unmatched. Germline lookup yields CDR1 SGDLS and CDR2 YYNGEE. Written as DNA, the CDR3 is TGTGCCAGCAGCGTATCCGGACTAGCGGGAAAAAATGAGCAGTTCTTC. Amino acids: CASSVSGLAGKNEQFF.

This clone was seen only once. This chain connects TRBV25-1 to TRBJ2-3, with 7 bases matching TRBD2. CDR3 length: 15 residues. The V and J ends lost 4 bases and 1 base, in that order; junction bases with no gene match: 5. Germline CDR1 is MGHDK and CDR2 is SYGVNS. The CDR3 nucleotides are TGTGCCAGCAGTGGACGACTAGCAGGCACAGATACGCAGTATTTT. Translating gives CASSGRLAGTDTQYF.

The V and J genes are TRBV27 and TRBJ2-6; D call uncertain. The CDR3 runs to 10 residues. Trimming took off 11 bases at V and 11 bases at J, with 10 bases between the two ends. Germline V gives CDR1 MNHEY, CDR2 SMNVEV (reference sequence). The CDR3 DNA follows: TGTGCCGCTCGTCTACACGTCCTGACTTTC. This translates into CAARLHVLTF.

The V gene is TRBV6-5, the J gene TRBJ2-1; D is possibly TRBD2 (6 bases). The CDR3 totals 15 residues. V was trimmed by 5 bases and J by 4 bases, leaving 15 bases between them. The V gene's germline CDR1 is MNHEY and CDR2 SVGAGI. The CDR3 loop reads CASSNLGGRYNEQFF. The CDR3 DNA reads TGTGCCAGCAGTAACTTGGGGGGTAGGTACAATGAGCAGTTCTTC.

The chain carries TRBV11-2 and TRBJ2-7; maybe TRBD2 (5 bases). CDR1 and CDR2 (germline): SGHAT, FQNNGV. The CDR3 runs to 15 residues. V lost 1 base and J lost 2, with 12 bases in between. The CDR3: CASSLVPDLTYEQYF. The CDR3 DNA reads as TGTGCCAGCAGCTTAGTTCCGGACTTAACCTACGAGCAGTACTTC.

This sequence joins TRBV5-1 and TRBJ2-2; 7 bases fit TRBD2. CDR1 and CDR2 from the germline V gene are SGHRS and YFSETQ. The CDR3 runs to 17 residues. V gave up 2 bases and J gave up 2 bases; unmatched junction bases: 9. The CDR3 DNA sequence: TGCGCCAGCAGCTTTTTACAAAGCGGGATCAACACCGGGGAGCTGTTTTTT. It yields the protein CASSFLQSGINTGELFF.

The chain is built from TRBV5-5 and TRBJ2-3; D may be TRBD1 (6 bases). Trimming cost V 5 bases and J 6 bases, with 16 bases left between them. Per germline, CDR1 SGHKS and CDR2 YYEKEE (reference sequence). The CDR3 totals 14 residues. Written as DNA, the CDR3 is TGTGCCAGCAGATGGACAGTTACCGGGGATACGCAGTATTTT. Its translation: CASRWTVTGDTQYF.

This clone was seen only a few times. The genes are TRBV11-2 and TRBJ2-5; 7 positions agree with TRBD2. Trimming removed 5 bases from V and 3 bases from J; junction bases left unmatched: 15. Looked up from germline, CDR1 is SGHAT and CDR2 is FQNNGV. CDR3 size: 17 residues. The CDR3 sequence is CASSQSRVGLVEETQYF. CDR3 DNA: TGTGCCAGCAGCCAGAGCAGGGTAGGACTAGTTGAAGAGACCCAGTACTTC.

The rearrangement joins TRBV6-5 to TRBJ1-3; D might be TRBD1 (5 bases). This CDR3 is 14 amino acids long. V lost 0 bases to trimming and J lost 4 bases, with 7 bases between them. Germline V gives CDR1 MNHEY, CDR2 SVGAGI. The CDR3 region is CASSYSRVGNTIYF. In nucleotides, the CDR3 is TGTGCCAGCAGTTACTCCAGGGTAGGAAACACCATATATTTT.

V usage is TRBV19 and J usage is TRBJ2-2, with a tentative D call TRBD1 (5 bases). The germline V gene encodes CDR1 LNHDA and CDR2 SQIVND (reference sequence). This CDR3 is 14 amino acids long. V was cut by 7 bases and J by 5 bases, with 14 bases left in between. The CDR3 DNA is TGTGCCAGTACTGGGGCAGGCCAAACCGGGGAGCTGTTTTTT. Protein sequence: CASTGAGQTGELFF. The variable domain in full, completed from reference TRBV19 and TRBJ2-2, reads DGGITQSPKYLFRKEGQNVTLSCEQNLNHDAMYWYRQDPGQGLRLIYYSQIVNDFQKGDIAEGYSVSREKKESFPLTVTSAQKNPTAFYLCASTGAGQTGELFFGEGSRLTVL.

The CDR3 protein is CASSVAASGNEQFF. CDR3 nucleotides: TGTGCCAGCAGCGTAGCTGCTAGCGGGAATGAGCAGTTCTTC. The chain uses TRBV9 and TRBJ2-1; 8 nucleotides match TRBD2. The CDR3 totals 14 residues. Per the germline V gene, CDR1 is SGDLS and CDR2 is YYNGEE. J gave up 7 bases and V 0 bases, and 3 bases lay outside the gene matches.